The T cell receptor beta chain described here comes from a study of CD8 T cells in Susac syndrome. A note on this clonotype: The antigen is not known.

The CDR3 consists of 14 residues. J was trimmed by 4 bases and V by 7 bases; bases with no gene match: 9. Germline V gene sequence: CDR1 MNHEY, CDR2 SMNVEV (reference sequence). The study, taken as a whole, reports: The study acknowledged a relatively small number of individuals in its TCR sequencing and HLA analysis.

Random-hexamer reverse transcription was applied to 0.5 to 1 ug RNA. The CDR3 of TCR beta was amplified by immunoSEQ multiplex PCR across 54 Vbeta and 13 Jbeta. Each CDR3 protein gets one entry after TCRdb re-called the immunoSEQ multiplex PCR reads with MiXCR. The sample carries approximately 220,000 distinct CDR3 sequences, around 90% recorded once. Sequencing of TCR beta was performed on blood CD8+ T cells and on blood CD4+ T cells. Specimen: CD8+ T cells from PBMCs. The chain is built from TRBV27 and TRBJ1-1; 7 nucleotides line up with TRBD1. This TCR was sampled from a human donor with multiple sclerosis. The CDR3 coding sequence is TGTGCCAGCACCTATAACAGGGGACTCACTGAAGCTTTCTTT. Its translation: CASTYNRGLTEAFF.